The clone carrying this T cell receptor (beta chain) appeared many times. The data were produced by immunoSEQ multiplex PCR, yet TCRdb's version contains in-frame clones alone and is incomplete. The sample shows nearly 200,000 clones, approximately 84% of them seen only once. The germline V gene encodes CDR1 SEHNR and CDR2 FQNEAQ (reference sequence). Trimming pared 5 bases from V and 7 bases from J, leaving 18 bases between. There are 16 residues in the CDR3. This sample is drawn from a study of blood T cell repertoires in COVID-19. The chain employs TRBV7-9 and TRBJ1-6, with D perhaps matching TRBD1 (5 bases). This TCR was recovered from a woman aged 70-85 years with active or convalescent COVID-19. Sequencing input: peripheral blood. CDR3 in amino acids: CASSASGGVHNSPLHF. The CDR3 DNA follows: TGTGCCAGCAGCGCCAGTGGGGGGGTCCACAATTCACCCCTCCACTTT.